The 5 T cell receptor beta chains listed next were all sequenced from one sample in a study of blood T cells in healthy people across ages. Sample-barcoded 5' priming and a J-beta primer mix drove a second PCR of 7 to 11 cycles. TCRdb redid the calling of the 5' RACE reads with MiXCR, one entry per CDR3 protein. The table includes 700,000 to 800,000 distinct CDR3 sequences, roughly 47% detected once. Sample: blood. The receptors derive from a woman in her sixties in good health.

This clonotype was counted only a few times. The rearrangement joins TRBV27 to TRBJ2-7; maybe TRBD1 (7 bases). Trimming took off 4 bases at V and 1 base at J, with 20 bases between the two ends. Germline V CDR1 and CDR2: MNHEY, SMNVEV (reference sequence). The CDR3 has 17 amino acids. The CDR3 DNA reads as TGTGCCAGCAGTTCCATCCCTCCAGGGGGGAAATCCTACGAGCAGTACTTC. Protein sequence: CASSSIPPGGKSYEQYF.

In its sample, this clonotype was seen a few times. V usage is TRBV7-9 and J usage is TRBJ2-1; no definite D call. Germline assignment: CDR1 SEHNR and CDR2 FQNEAQ (reference sequence). This CDR3 is built from 12 residues. With 1 base removed from V and 8 bases from J, the gap between germline ends came to 6 bases. The CDR3 spells CASSLERYEQFF. The CDR3 coding sequence is TGTGCCAGCAGCTTAGAAAGATATGAGCAGTTCTTC. Supplemented by reference TRBV7-9 and TRBJ2-1, the full variable domain reads DTGVSQNPRHKITKRGQNVTFRCDPISEHNRLYWYRQTLGQGPEFLTYFQNEAQLEKSRLLSDRFSAERPKGSFSTLEIQRTEQGDSAMYLCASSLERYEQFFGPGTRLTVL.

This chain connects TRBV7-2 to TRBJ2-1, with 8 bases identical to TRBD2. V shed 9 bases, J shed 8 bases, and the junction held 12 bases outside the gene matches. The CDR3 is made up of 14 amino acids. Germline V gene data show CDR1 as SGHTA and CDR2 as FQGNSA. CDR3 residues: CTSTAGLEVDEQFF. The CDR3 bases are TGTACCAGTACAGCGGGACTAGAGGTCGATGAGCAGTTCTTC. The whole variable domain, remainder taken from reference TRBV7-2 and TRBJ2-1, is GAGVSQSPSNKVTEKGKDVELRCDPISGHTALYWYRQSLGQGLEFLIYFQGNSAPDKSGLPSDRFSAERTGGSVSTLTIQRTQQEDSAVYLCTSTAGLEVDEQFFGPGTRLTVL.

V gene TRBV11-3 combines with J gene TRBJ2-3; D tentatively fits TRBD1 or TRBD2 (5 bases each). This CDR3 comprises 15 residues. Per the germline V gene, CDR1 is SGHNT and CDR2 is YENEEA. V was clipped by 1 base and J by 4 bases, with 12 bases between them. The CDR3 DNA reads as TGTGCCAGCAGCTTAGGCGGGTTGGGACCAGATACGCAGTATTTT. Translated: CASSLGGLGPDTQYF.

The rearrangement links TRBV28 to TRBJ1-2; TRBD1 aligns across 8 bases. V dropped 2 bases and J dropped 4; count of bases not matched to a gene: 9. CDR3 length: 16 residues. Germline V gene data show CDR1 as MDHEN and CDR2 as SYDVKM. Here the CDR3 DNA reads TGTGCCAGCAGTTTACCCCGGACAGGGCAAAGCTATGGCTACACCTTC. It translates to CASSLPRTGQSYGYTF.